This note documents a single T cell receptor (beta chain) sequence. The data are from a study of blood T cell repertoires in COVID-19. About the research overall: Nucleic acid was either cDNA or gDNA, and it came from T cells, B-cell-depleted T cells, or PBMCs.

This CDR3 contains 15 residues. The germline V gene encodes CDR1 MDHEN and CDR2 SYDVKM. V was clipped by 6 bases and J by 0 bases; unmatched bases: 3. Method: immunoSEQ multiplex PCR; TCRdb's copy keeps in-frame clones and lacks some. The sample records about 340,000 clones, 80% to 90% being singletons. This chain uses TRBV28 with TRBJ2-3, with TRBD2 matching 10 bases. Specimen: PBMCs or T cells enriched from blood (not recorded which). The clonotype was recovered from a woman aged 40 to 55 with acute COVID-19. CDR3 amino acids: CASRGSGGSTDTQYF. The CDR3 bases are TGTGCCAGCAGGGGTAGCGGGGGGAGCACAGATACGCAGTATTTT. The full variable domain, with the rest looked up from reference TRBV28 and TRBJ2-3, is DVKVTQSSRYLVKRTGEKVFLECVQDMDHENMFWYRQDPGLGLRLIYFSYDVKMKEKGDIPEGYSVSREKKERFSLILESASTNQTSMYLCASRGSGGSTDTQYFGPGTRLTVL.